This record concerns one T cell receptor (beta chain) sequence. Its antigen is currently unknown. Some clones are missing from TCRdb's copy, which holds only in-frame ones; the method was immunoSEQ multiplex PCR. This sample carries about 94,000 clones, 82% of them seen once, and the ten largest clones take roughly 15%. V trimming: 7 bases; J trimming: 6 bases; junction bases outside the gene matches: 10. Germline CDR1 reads LNHDA; CDR2 reads SQIVND (reference sequence). The CDR3 runs 15 residues. The data stem from a study of Ad26.COV2.S vaccination and SARS-CoV-2 variants. Study outcomes and limitations: Reportedly, spike-specific CD8+ and CD4+ T cell responses achieved substantial breadth once vaccination had taken place. People given the vaccine had a wider spike-specific TCR breadth than placebo recipients did. Non-spike TCR breadth showed similarity between vaccine and placebo recipients. It is possible that the TCR breadth and depth analyses underestimated the total T cell responses.

The chain has TRBV19 and TRBJ1-5; 9 nucleotides agree with TRBD1. This receptor was taken from a human donor who had recovered from COVID-19. The material sequenced was peripheral blood, taken after recovery from COVID-19. The CDR3 sequence is CASNRDRALRQPQHF. CDR3 DNA sequence: TGTGCCAGTAATCGGGACAGGGCCCTCCGTCAGCCCCAGCATTTT.